This T cell receptor (beta chain) appears in the sequencing data of a study of blood T cell repertoires in COVID-19. The overall study: Samples taken during acute and convalescent COVID-19 were collected in the United States, Italy and Spain.

Only in-frame clones appear in the TCRdb table, and some are missing; sequencing was by immunoSEQ multiplex PCR. The sample lists 150,000 to 200,000 clones; 88% were seen once. Assignment of participants to cohorts was predicated upon participant-reported clinical history. Among Cohort 3 donors, those recovered had two negative PCRs, clearance, or symptom resolution. The CDR3 runs 14 residues. The trim removed 8 bases at V and 8 bases at J, leaving 14 bases unmatched. Germline V lookup: CDR1 KGHSH, CDR2 LQKENI. The chain uses TRBV18 and TRBJ1-1; TRBD1 agrees at 7 bases. The sequence came from a woman under 30 who had recovered from COVID-19. Sequenced material: PBMCs or T cells enriched from blood (not recorded which). The CDR3 DNA reads as TGTGCCAGCGAACCGGGACAGTCGTACCAGGAAGCTTTCTTT. This sequence encodes CASEPGQSYQEAFF.